Detailed here is one T cell receptor beta chain. Its binding antigen is unknown. The input lacks base qualities; no much larger clone sits a single base away. Library preparation was by the immunoSEQ multiplex PCR assay. For the multiplex PCR, a mixture combining 60 forward primers for TCR Vbeta segments and 13 reverse primers for TCR Jbeta segments was used. Amplification of the CDR3 region of rearranged TCR beta genes was performed with a multiplex PCR assay on genomic DNA. The Illumina HiSeq System was used to sequence the amplified TCR beta libraries as 87-base-pair reads. Processing in the source paper ran as follows. Across the 640 or so repertoires, a later analysis counted 78 million or so unique TCR beta chains, some 11 million of which were shared by at least two donors. Raw reads were error-corrected and collapsed into unique sequences by a nearest-neighbor algorithm in which closely related sequences were merged to remove PCR and sequencing errors. To assign V, D and J gene segments, CDR3 sequences were aligned to IMGT reference sequences. For a sequence to be retained, a match of at least six nucleotides to both a V gene segment and a J gene segment was required. A rearrangement was called productive if the CDR3 had no stop codons and remained in frame with V and J, and every other rearrangement was called non-productive. Following IMGT convention, CDR3 was defined as the stretch from the second conserved V-encoded cysteine up to the conserved J-encoded phenylalanine. Sequences without an unambiguous match to a single V gene segment were excluded from the earlier analysis of approximately 600 of the donors. In an earlier analysis of some 590 of the donors, V segments were called functional above 56.7% productive rearrangements and were called segregating when the between-donor standard deviation exceeded 5%. To diagnose cytomegalovirus status from the catalog of TCR beta chain sequences, a statistical classification framework was built. In a later analysis, V and J genes were assigned by comparing TCR nucleotide sequences against IMGT/GENE-DB human TR gene sequences. A later analysis assigned CDR3 sequences and most-parsimonious VDJ recombination scenarios with the TCRdist pipeline. In a later analysis, every TCR beta chain was defined by the combination of its CDR3 amino acid sequence and its V-gene family, and reads without a unique V-gene family were dropped. To address suspected cross-contamination and a sequencing artifact, a later analysis removed around 600 highly shared, low-generation-probability nucleotide sequences. For each public chain, a later analysis derived a clonal expansion index from normalized ranks of inferred template counts within each repertoire. In a later analysis, generation probabilities were computed using a VDJ recombination model fitted to out-of-frame rearrangements, and the results were checked against IGoR. In a later analysis, hypergeometric tests were used to score TCR-TCR, TCR-HLA and TCR-CMV co-occurrence, with a repertoire-size bias correction applied to TCR pairs. A later analysis estimated false discovery rates by permuting HLA or CMV assignments 20 times. A later analysis grouped co-occurring TCRs with DBSCAN, adding TCRdist sequence similarity when clustering within HLA-allele-positive subsets. Repertoires with fewer than 30,000 or more than 120,000 public chains were left out of co-occurrence clustering, as were about 5 repertoires with anomalous nucleotide sharing. Entries here come from immuneACCESS through TCRdb and include only in-frame sequences with V and J called. Some clones fail to appear in such tables; in the studies checked, an unresolved V gene covers under half of the shortfall, and the cause of the remainder is unknown. V and J calls plus clone size are reproduced from that table; the DNA served to infer D and trimming. A total of about 130,000 clones appear in this sample, around four fifths of them only once. The ten top clones hold about 10% of the sample.

The data derive from a study of cytomegalovirus exposure and HLA in healthy donors (dated by TCRdb to the late 2010s). For the study in its entirety: An earlier analysis of 587 of the donors reported around 280 Gb of sequence data and around 100 million unique TCR beta sequences obtained from about 170 million T cells. Roughly 310 gigabases of sequencing data and tens of millions of unique TCR sequences were included in an early release covering under 650 HLA-typed donors. Among the roughly 400 genotyped donors, around 81% belonged to the genetic ancestry cluster associated with self-reported Caucasian donors. The study was designed to test whether signatures of past pathogen exposure could be identified by cataloging public T cell receptors. The study used immunosequencing to profile the T cell repertoires of approximately 690 subjects and linked those repertoires to cytomegalovirus serostatus. Along with the roughly 670-subject first cohort, a separate validation cohort of about 110 different subjects was used. To predict cytomegalovirus infection status, the study combined high-throughput TCR immunosequencing, statistical association of individual TCRs with disease status, and machine learning. A later analysis re-analyzed previously published TCR beta repertoires from 650 to 800 donors and added high-resolution HLA genotyping to study TCR occurrence patterns. The later analysis used no new phenotypic data to find candidate immune exposures, relying instead on TCR beta sequences and their occurrence across donors. An earlier analysis of 587 of the donors used high-throughput TCR beta sequencing to judge whether each TCR beta V gene segment behaved as functional or pseudogenic. Donor age, sex, ethnicity and CMV serostatus were collected together with the repertoire data. A later genetic analysis used genome-wide SNP genotypes for about 65% of the roughly 670 donors, treating that subset as a discovery cohort. All discovery cohort repertoires had been generated using a single sequencing platform. HLA typing included class I and class II loci at four-digit resolution. Typing coverage varied by locus: about 629-640 donors for A, B, C, DRB1 and DQB1; roughly 520 for DQA1; 606 for DPA1; fewer than 480 for DPB1. A handful of DR-DQ haplotypes were handled as single units for association and clustering because linkage in the cohort was strong. On average, over 200,000 unique TCR beta nucleotide sequences were sequenced per donor among roughly 430 genotyped donors of the cohort, with roughly 18% of those sequences being non-productive.

The CDR3 covers 13 residues, taking in both the cysteine and the phenylalanine. The entry retains the CDR3 DNA only, 39 bases that are in frame from base 1. In total, about 650 healthy bone marrow donors made up the cohort. At the time of sampling, all cohort members were nominally healthy, though unrecorded immune exposures were likely present. The donor tested CMV seropositive, placing the donor among the roughly 300 seropositive members of the cohort. Every donor gave a peripheral blood sample, and the peripheral blood mononuclear cells from that sample were used for TCR beta sequencing. Genomic DNA extraction from the blood cell samples was performed with the Qiagen DNeasy Blood Extraction Kit. The study at large found these results: A later analysis reported that several top co-occurrence clusters appeared linked to parvovirus B19, influenza, CMV and Epstein-Barr virus. Linkage disequilibrium might explain the correlated functional status among segregating V segments, but an unknown experimental factor could not be excluded. The authors suggested that the approach could potentially be extended to other disease states and immunological phenotypes. Cytomegalovirus status was reported to be diagnosed by the classifier with high specificity and sensitivity in both the original and validation cohorts. In a later analysis, 16,951 TCR beta sequences were associated with specific HLA alleles at a false discovery rate of 0.05. The study listed 150 to 200 TCR beta chains as associated with cytomegalovirus. This cohort had only TCR beta chains sequenced, and the lack of alpha or paired-chain data limited which features could be detected. The only immune exposure information available for the cohort was CMV serostatus. The presence/absence analyses assumed that sequencing depth was roughly uniform across donors, and that assumption may not be true. When HLA alleles, especially DR and DQ, strongly co-occurred, attributing TCR associations to individual alleles was difficult. A further reported finding was that TCR beta sequences accurately predicted the HLA-A and HLA-B alleles for most subjects in the first cohort. In a later genetic analysis, a missense DCLRE1C variant was associated with V-gene and J-gene trimming of TCR beta chains, and the association was replicated in an independent cohort. A later genetic analysis reported fewer N-insertions in productive TCRs among donors in an Asian-associated ancestry cluster than the approximately 670-donor mean. Most TCR sequences were observed very rarely across donors, whereas some public TCRs were present in many individuals. In a later analysis, TCR association rates were found to vary across HLA loci, with the most associated TCRs seen for DRB1 alleles and the fewest for HLA-C alleles. In an earlier analysis of some 540 of the donors, most TCR beta V segments appeared in productive rearrangements about 87% or about 30% of the time, broadly matching IMGT annotations. A few of the identified cytomegalovirus-associated TCR beta chains were confirmed in vitro to be specific for cytomegalovirus antigens. The sequencing pipeline was judged likely to have produced a cluster of highly shared sequence variants as a technical artifact. The 87-base-pair reads could not distinguish some IMGT-functional V segments, including TRBV6-2 and TRBV6-3, so those segments were excluded. In a later analysis, most CMV-associated TCR beta chains were found to appear HLA-restricted, with HLA associations seemingly driven largely by CMV exposure. Seventeen rarely observed V segments, including chromosome 9 orphons, were excluded from the earlier analysis of approximately 600 of the donors because counts were too low. Compared with equally common non-associated chains, HLA-associated TCR beta chains in a later analysis were more clonally expanded and had lower generation probabilities. Because HLA typing was missing for some donors at each locus, association tests included only the typed subset.

This receptor was taken from a male donor in good health and CMV-seropositive. The sample comprised PBMCs. The chain was built from TRBV1 and TRBJ2-7; the table's D gene call, TRBD1, was not cross checked with the DNA. TRBV1 is a known pseudogene. The CDR3 region: CTSEPGQTYEQYF. The DNA is TGCACCAGCGAACCGGGACAGACCTACGAGCAGTACTTC.